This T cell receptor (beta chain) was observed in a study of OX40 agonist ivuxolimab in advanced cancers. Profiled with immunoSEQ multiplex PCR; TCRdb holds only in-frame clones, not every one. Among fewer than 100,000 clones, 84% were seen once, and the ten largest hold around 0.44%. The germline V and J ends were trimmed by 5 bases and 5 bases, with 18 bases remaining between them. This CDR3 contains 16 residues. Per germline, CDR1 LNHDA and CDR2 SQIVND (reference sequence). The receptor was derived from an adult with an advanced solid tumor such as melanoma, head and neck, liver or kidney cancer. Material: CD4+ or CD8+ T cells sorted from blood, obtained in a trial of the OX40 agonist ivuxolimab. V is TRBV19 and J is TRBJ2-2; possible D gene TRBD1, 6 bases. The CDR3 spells CASSLKGDTRTGELFF. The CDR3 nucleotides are TGTGCCAGTAGTCTAAAAGGGGACACCCGGACCGGGGAGCTGTTTTTT. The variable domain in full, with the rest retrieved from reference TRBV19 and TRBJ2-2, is DGGITQSPKYLFRKEGQNVTLSCEQNLNHDAMYWYRQDPGQGLRLIYYSQIVNDFQKGDIAEGYSVSREKKESFPLTVTSAQKNPTAFYLCASSLKGDTRTGELFFGEGSRLTVL.